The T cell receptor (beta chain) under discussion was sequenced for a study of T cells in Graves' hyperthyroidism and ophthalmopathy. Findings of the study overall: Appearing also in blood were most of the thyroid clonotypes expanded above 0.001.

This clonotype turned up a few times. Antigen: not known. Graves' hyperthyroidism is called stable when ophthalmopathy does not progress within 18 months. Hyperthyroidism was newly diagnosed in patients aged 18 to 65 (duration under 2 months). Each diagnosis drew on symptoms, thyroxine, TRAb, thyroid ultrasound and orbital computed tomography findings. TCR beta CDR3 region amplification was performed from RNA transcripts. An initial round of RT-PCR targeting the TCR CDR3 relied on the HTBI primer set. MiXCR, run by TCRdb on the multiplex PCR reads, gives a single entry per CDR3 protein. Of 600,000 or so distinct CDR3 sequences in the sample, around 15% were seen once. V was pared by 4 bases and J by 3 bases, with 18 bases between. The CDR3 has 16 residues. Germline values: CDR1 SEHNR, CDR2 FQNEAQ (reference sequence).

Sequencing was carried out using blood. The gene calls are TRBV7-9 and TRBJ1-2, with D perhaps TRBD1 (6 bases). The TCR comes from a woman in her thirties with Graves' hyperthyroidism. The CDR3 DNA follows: TGTGCCAGCAGCTCCCCGCTTAGGGGGTATGACTATGGCTACACCTTC. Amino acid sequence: CASSSPLRGYDYGYTF.